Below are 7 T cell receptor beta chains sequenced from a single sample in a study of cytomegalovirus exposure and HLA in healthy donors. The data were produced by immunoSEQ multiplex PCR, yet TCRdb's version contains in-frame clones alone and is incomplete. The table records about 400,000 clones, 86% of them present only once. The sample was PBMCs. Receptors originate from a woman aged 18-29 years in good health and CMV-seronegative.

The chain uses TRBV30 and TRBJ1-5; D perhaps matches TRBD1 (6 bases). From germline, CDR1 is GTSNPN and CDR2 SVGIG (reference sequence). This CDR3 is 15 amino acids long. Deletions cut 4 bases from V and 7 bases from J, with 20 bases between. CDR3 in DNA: TGTGCCTGGAACCCTCAGGGGCTCCGGTGGCAGCCCCAGCATTTT. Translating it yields CAWNPQGLRWQPQHF. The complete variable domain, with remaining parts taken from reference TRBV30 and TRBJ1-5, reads SQTIHQWPATLVQPVGSPLSLECTVEGTSNPNLYWYRQAAGRGLQLLFYSVGIGQISSEVPQNLSASRPQDRQFILSSKKLLLSDSGFYLCAWNPQGLRWQPQHFGDGTRLSIL.

In DNA form, the CDR3 reads TGTGCCATCAGTAGGGACATACAGACCTACGAGCAGTACTTC. Its translation: CAISRDIQTYEQYF. The V and J genes are TRBV10-3 and TRBJ2-7; TRBD1 is a possible D gene (6 bases). Germline-derived CDR1 and CDR2 are ENHRY and SYGVKD. V was pared by 5 bases and J by 2 bases, with 13 bases between. This CDR3 comprises 14 residues.

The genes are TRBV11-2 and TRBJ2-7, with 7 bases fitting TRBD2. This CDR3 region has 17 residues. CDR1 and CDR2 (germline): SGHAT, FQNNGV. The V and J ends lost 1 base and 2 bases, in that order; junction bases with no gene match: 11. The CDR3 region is CASSLGPEGGSPYEQYF. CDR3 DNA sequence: TGTGCCAGCAGCTTAGGGCCTGAGGGCGGGAGCCCCTACGAGCAGTACTTC.

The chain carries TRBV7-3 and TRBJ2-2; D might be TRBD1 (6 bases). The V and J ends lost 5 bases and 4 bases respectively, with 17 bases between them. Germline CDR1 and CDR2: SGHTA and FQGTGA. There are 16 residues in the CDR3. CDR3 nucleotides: TGTGCCAGCAGCCCAGGTGGGGGCGGCAGCACCGGGGAGCTGTTTTTT. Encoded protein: CASSPGGGGSTGELFF.

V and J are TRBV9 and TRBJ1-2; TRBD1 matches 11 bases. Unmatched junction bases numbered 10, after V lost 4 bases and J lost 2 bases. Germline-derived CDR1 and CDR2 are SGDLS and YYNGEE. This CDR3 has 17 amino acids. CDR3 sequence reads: CASSIRTGGYINYGYTF. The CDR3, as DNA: TGTGCCAGCAGCATCAGGACAGGGGGCTACATAAACTATGGCTACACCTTC.

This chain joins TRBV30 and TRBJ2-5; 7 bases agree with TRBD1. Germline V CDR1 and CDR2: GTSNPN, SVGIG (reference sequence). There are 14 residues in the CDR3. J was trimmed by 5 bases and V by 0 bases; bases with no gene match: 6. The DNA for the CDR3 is TGTGCCTGGAGTGTAAAGGGGGCTGAGGAGACCCAGTACTTC. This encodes CAWSVKGAEETQYF.

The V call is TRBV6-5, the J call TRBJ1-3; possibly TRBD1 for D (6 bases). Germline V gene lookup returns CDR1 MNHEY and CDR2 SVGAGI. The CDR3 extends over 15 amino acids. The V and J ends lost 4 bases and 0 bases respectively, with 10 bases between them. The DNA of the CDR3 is TGTGCCAGCAGTTTCCTACAGGGCTCTGGAAACACCATATATTTT. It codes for CASSFLQGSGNTIYF.